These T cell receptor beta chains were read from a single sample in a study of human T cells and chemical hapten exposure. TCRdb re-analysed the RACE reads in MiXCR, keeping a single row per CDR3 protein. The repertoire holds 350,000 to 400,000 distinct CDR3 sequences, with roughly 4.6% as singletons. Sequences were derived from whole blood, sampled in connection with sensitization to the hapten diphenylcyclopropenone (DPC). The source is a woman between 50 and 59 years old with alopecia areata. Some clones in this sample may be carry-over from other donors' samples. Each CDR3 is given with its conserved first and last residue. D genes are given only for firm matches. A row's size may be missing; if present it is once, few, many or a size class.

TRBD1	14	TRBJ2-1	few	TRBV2	CASTVQGASNEQFF	TGTGCCAGCACGGTTCAGGGGGCATCCAATGAGCAGTTCTTC
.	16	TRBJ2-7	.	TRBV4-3	CASSQPGAGLGYEQYF	TGCGCCAGCAGCCAACCCGGAGCAGGGCTGGGCTACGAGCAGTACTTC
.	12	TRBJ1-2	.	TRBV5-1	CASGGLDYGYTF	TGCGCCAGCGGGGGTCTGGACTATGGCTACACCTTC
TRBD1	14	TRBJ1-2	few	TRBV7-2	CASSSRQGTYGYTF	TGTGCCAGCAGCTCACGACAGGGGACCTATGGCTACACCTTC
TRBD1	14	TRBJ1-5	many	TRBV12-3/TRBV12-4	CASKPTGINQPQHF	TGTGCCAGCAAACCGACAGGGATCAATCAGCCCCAGCATTTT
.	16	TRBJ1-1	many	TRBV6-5	CASSYSIGSRDTEAFF	TGTGCCAGCAGTTACTCGATTGGCTCCCGTGACACTGAAGCTTTCTTT
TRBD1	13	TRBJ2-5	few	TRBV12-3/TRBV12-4	CASSLGTGGTQYF	TGTGCCAGCAGTTTAGGGACAGGGGGGACCCAGTACTTC
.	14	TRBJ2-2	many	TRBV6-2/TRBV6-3	CASSYSLLAGELFF	TGTGCCAGCAGTTACTCTTTACTCGCCGGGGAGCTGTTTTTT
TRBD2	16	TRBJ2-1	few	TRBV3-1	CASSLGFSGGNNEQFF	TGTGCCAGCAGCCTAGGCTTTAGCGGGGGTAACAATGAGCAGTTCTTC
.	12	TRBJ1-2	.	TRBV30	CAWSELGPGYTF	TGTGCCTGGAGTGAATTAGGGCCTGGCTACACCTTC
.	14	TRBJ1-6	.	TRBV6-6	CASSSGTRDSPLHF	TGTGCCAGCAGCTCCGGGACGCGGGATTCACCCCTCCACTTT
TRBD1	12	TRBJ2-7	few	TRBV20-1	CSADDRGYEQYF	TGCAGTGCTGACGACAGGGGCTACGAGCAGTACTTC
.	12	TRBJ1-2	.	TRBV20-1	CSAYFLNYGYTF	TGCAGTGCTTACTTCCTTAACTATGGCTACACCTTC
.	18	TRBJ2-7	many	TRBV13	CASSSPGAGAPRPYEQYF	TGTGCCAGCAGCTCCCCGGGGGCCGGGGCCCCGCGGCCCTACGAGCAGTACTTC
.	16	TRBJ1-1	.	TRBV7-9	CASSLAFGGPNTEAFF	TGTGCCAGCAGCTTAGCTTTTGGAGGACCGAACACTGAAGCTTTCTTT
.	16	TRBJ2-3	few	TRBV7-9	CASSLVPSPSTDTQYF	TGTGCCAGCAGCTTAGTGCCCTCACCTAGCACAGATACGCAGTATTTT
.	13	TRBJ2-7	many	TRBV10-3	CALRTDGALEQYF	TGTGCCCTCCGGACCGACGGTGCGTTGGAGCAGTACTTC
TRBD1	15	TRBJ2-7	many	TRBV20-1	CSARDLKGTGLEQYF	TGCAGTGCTAGAGATCTAAAAGGGACAGGACTCGAGCAGTACTTC
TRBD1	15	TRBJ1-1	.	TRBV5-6	CASSGDSFLNTEAFF	TGTGCCAGCAGCGGGGACAGCTTTTTGAACACTGAAGCTTTCTTT
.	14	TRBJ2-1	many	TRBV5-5	CASSPPRGNNEQFF	TGTGCCAGCAGCCCCCCTAGGGGGAACAATGAGCAGTTCTTC
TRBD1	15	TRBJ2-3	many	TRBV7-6	CASSSSGTGIGTQYF	TGTGCCAGCAGCTCCTCCGGGACAGGGATCGGTACGCAGTATTTT
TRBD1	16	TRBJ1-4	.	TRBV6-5	CASSLAQGGTNEKLFF	TGTGCCAGCAGCCTGGCACAGGGGGGAACTAATGAAAAACTGTTTTTT
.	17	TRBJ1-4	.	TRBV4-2	CASSQVAGTTTNEKLFF	TGTGCCAGCAGCCAAGTCGCCGGGACAACAACTAATGAAAAACTGTTTTTT
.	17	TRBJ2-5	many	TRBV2	CASSTPSTKRSQETQYF	TGTGCCAGCAGCACTCCCTCGACTAAGCGGTCCCAAGAGACCCAGTACTTC
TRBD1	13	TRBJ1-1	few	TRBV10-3	CAIDRGKNTEAFF	TGTGCCATAGACAGGGGAAAGAACACTGAAGCTTTCTTT
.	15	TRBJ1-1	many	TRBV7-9	CASSLSKWGKGEAFF	TGTGCCAGCAGCTTATCTAAGTGGGGTAAGGGTGAAGCTTTCTTT
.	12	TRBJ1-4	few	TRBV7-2	CASGYTGEKLFF	TGTGCCAGCGGCTACACAGGAGAAAAACTGTTTTTT
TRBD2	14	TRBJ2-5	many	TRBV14	CASSQRTSGETQYF	TGTGCCAGCAGCCAAAGGACTAGCGGAGAGACCCAGTACTTC
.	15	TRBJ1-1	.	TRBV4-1	CASSQVAGVGTEAFF	TGCGCCAGCAGCCAAGTGGCAGGTGTAGGCACTGAAGCTTTCTTT
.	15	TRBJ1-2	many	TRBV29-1	CSARAWGAPNYGYTF	TGCAGCGCCAGAGCGTGGGGGGCCCCTAACTATGGCTACACCTTC
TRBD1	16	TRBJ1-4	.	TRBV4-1	CASSQEWKGGREKLFF	TGCGCCAGCAGCCAAGAGTGGAAAGGGGGCAGGGAAAAACTGTTTTTT
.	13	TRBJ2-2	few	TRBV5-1	CASSLRVTGELFF	TGCGCCAGCAGCTTGAGGGTCACCGGGGAGCTGTTTTTT
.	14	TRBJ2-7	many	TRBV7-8	CASSLVALGYEQYF	TGTGCCAGCAGCTTAGTAGCGCTCGGGTACGAGCAGTACTTC
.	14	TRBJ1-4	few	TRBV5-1	CASSYDGEGEKLFF	TGCGCCAGCAGCTACGACGGGGAGGGGGAAAAACTGTTTTTT
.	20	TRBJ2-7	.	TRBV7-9	CASSPTISLGRETVLDEQYF	TGTGCCAGCAGCCCGACTATCAGCTTAGGACGTGAGACAGTACTTGACGAGCAGTACTTC
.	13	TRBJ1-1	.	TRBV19	CASRSQTTSEAFF	TGTGCCAGTAGGTCCCAGACGACTTCTGAAGCTTTCTTT
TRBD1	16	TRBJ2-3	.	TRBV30	CAWSYRGREITETQYF	TGTGCCTGGAGTTACAGGGGCAGGGAGATCACAGAAACGCAGTATTTT
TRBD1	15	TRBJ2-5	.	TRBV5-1	CASSPRGTGQETQYF	TGCGCCAGCAGCCCGAGGGGGACAGGGCAAGAGACCCAGTACTTC
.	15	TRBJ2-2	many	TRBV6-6	CASSYSGQGTGELFF	TGTGCCAGCAGTTACTCAGGTCAGGGGACCGGGGAGCTGTTTTTT
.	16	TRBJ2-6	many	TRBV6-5	CASSRLGGSGANVLTF	TGTGCCAGCAGCCGTCTAGGGGGCTCTGGGGCCAACGTCCTGACTTTC
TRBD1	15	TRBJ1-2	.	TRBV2	CASRMVGQGVGGYTF	TGTGCCAGCAGGATGGTGGGACAGGGAGTTGGCGGCTACACCTTC
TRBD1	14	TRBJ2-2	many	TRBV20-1	CSARATGRTGELFF	TGCAGTGCTAGGGCGACAGGGCGAACCGGGGAGCTGTTTTTT
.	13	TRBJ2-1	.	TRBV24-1	CATSERWRDEQFF	TGTGCCACCAGTGAACGTTGGAGAGATGAGCAGTTCTTC
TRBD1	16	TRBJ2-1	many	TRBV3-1	CASSQGTGEYYNEQFF	TGTGCCAGCAGCCAAGGGACAGGGGAATACTACAATGAGCAGTTCTTC
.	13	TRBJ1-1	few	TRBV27	CASSPILNTEAFF	TGTGCCAGCAGTCCAATATTGAACACTGAAGCTTTCTTT
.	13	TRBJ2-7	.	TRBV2	CASSTAGLGEQYF	TGTGCCAGCAGCACCGCCGGGCTGGGGGAGCAGTACTTC
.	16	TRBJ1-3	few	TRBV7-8	CASSLGGTDSGNTIYF	TGTGCCAGCAGCTTAGGGGGCACGGACTCTGGAAACACCATATATTTT
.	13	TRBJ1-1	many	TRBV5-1	CASSSQGYTEAFF	TGCGCCAGCAGCTCACAGGGTTACACTGAAGCTTTCTTT
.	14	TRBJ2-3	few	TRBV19	CASSIGLPTDTQYF	TGTGCCAGTAGTATCGGTCTGCCAACAGATACGCAGTATTTT
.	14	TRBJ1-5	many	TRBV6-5	CASSTGNSNQPQHF	TGTGCCAGCAGCACAGGGAATAGCAATCAGCCCCAGCATTTT
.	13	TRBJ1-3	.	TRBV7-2	CASSLESGNTIYF	TGTGCCAGCAGCTTAGAATCCGGAAACACCATATATTTT
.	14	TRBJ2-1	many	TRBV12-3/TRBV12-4	CASTPGLSGNEQFF	TGTGCCAGCACTCCGGGACTCTCTGGGAATGAGCAGTTCTTC
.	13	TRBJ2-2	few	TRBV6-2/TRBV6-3	CASTDTIPGELFF	TGTGCCAGCACCGACACAATTCCCGGGGAGCTGTTTTTT
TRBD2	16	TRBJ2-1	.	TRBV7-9	CASSLGSGELGDEQFF	TGTGCCAGCAGCTTAGGTAGCGGGGAGCTCGGCGATGAGCAGTTCTTC
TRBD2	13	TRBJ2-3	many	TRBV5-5	CASLPGGSDTQYF	TGTGCCAGCTTGCCGGGGGGGTCAGATACGCAGTATTTT